This is a list of T cell receptor beta chains from one sample in a study of blood T cell repertoires in COVID-19. The data were produced by immunoSEQ multiplex PCR, yet TCRdb's version contains in-frame clones alone and is incomplete. The sample consists of a few hundred thousand clones, around 83% of them appearing once. The sequenced material came from PBMCs or T cells enriched from blood (not recorded which). Receptors were obtained from a woman aged 40 to 49 who had recovered from COVID-19. Both conserved end residues are part of each CDR3. D genes are given only for firm matches. A row's size may be missing; if present it is once, few, many or a size class.

J gene: TRBJ1-2
V gene: TRBV28
clone size: -
D gene: TRBD1
CDR3 protein: CASSLQGADYGYTF
CDR3 DNA: TGTGCCAGCAGTTTACAGGGGGCGGACTATGGCTACACCTTC

J gene: TRBJ1-2
V gene: TRBV27
clone size: -
D gene: -
CDR3 protein: CASSPDWQGHGYTF
CDR3 DNA: TGTGCCAGCAGTCCAGACTGGCAGGGGCATGGCTACACCTTC

J gene: TRBJ1-5
V gene: TRBV27
clone size: few
D gene: TRBD1
CDR3 protein: CASSLVGQGAGQPQHF
CDR3 DNA: TGTGCCAGCAGTTTAGTGGGACAGGGGGCAGGTCAGCCCCAGCATTTT

J gene: TRBJ2-1
V gene: TRBV27
clone size: -
D gene: -
CDR3 protein: CASSRSMSNEQFF
CDR3 DNA: TGTGCCAGCAGCCGTTCTATGTCCAATGAGCAGTTCTTC

J gene: TRBJ1-6
V gene: TRBV11-2
clone size: -
D gene: -
CDR3 protein: CASRRLSGGNSPLHF
CDR3 DNA: TGTGCCAGCAGGCGGTTATCCGGGGGTAATTCACCCCTCCACTTT

J gene: TRBJ1-2
V gene: TRBV19
clone size: -
D gene: -
CDR3 protein: CASSTPEDSRIYGYTF
CDR3 DNA: TGTGCCAGTAGTACCCCCGAGGACTCTAGGATCTATGGCTACACCTTC

J gene: TRBJ1-2
V gene: TRBV27
clone size: -
D gene: TRBD1
CDR3 protein: CASSSRQGASYGYTF
CDR3 DNA: TGTGCCAGCAGTTCAAGACAGGGGGCTAGCTATGGCTACACCTTC

J gene: TRBJ1-1
V gene: TRBV16
clone size: few
D gene: -
CDR3 protein: CASSRQSNTEAFF
CDR3 DNA: TGTGCCAGCAGCCGACAGTCCAACACTGAAGCTTTCTTT

J gene: TRBJ2-1
V gene: TRBV10-3
clone size: -
D gene: -
CDR3 protein: CAISEYRERYNEQFF
CDR3 DNA: TGTGCCATCAGTGAGTACCGGGAGCGGTACAATGAGCAGTTCTTC

J gene: TRBJ1-2
V gene: TRBV5-1
clone size: -
D gene: TRBD1
CDR3 protein: CASSQYGQAARGGYTF
CDR3 DNA: TGCGCCAGCAGCCAGTACGGACAGGCTGCAAGAGGTGGCTACACCTTC

J gene: TRBJ2-7
V gene: TRBV14
clone size: -
D gene: TRBD2
CDR3 protein: CASRKREGTYEQYF
CDR3 DNA: TGTGCCAGCAGAAAACGGGAGGGGACCTACGAGCAGTACTTC

J gene: TRBJ2-7
V gene: TRBV5-1
clone size: -
D gene: TRBD2
CDR3 protein: CASSLGLAGESYEQYF
CDR3 DNA: TGCGCCAGCAGCTTGGGACTAGCGGGAGAGTCCTACGAGCAGTACTTC

J gene: TRBJ2-2
V gene: TRBV18
clone size: -
D gene: TRBD1
CDR3 protein: CASSPSVTGANTGELFF
CDR3 DNA: TGTGCCAGCTCACCATCGGTGACAGGGGCGAACACCGGGGAGCTGTTTTTT

J gene: TRBJ1-4
V gene: TRBV18
clone size: -
D gene: -
CDR3 protein: CASSPNPREKLFF
CDR3 DNA: TGTGCCAGCTCACCCAATCCGAGGGAAAAACTGTTTTTT

J gene: TRBJ1-1
V gene: TRBV18
clone size: -
D gene: -
CDR3 protein: CASSRSGMNTEAFF
CDR3 DNA: TGTGCCAGCTCACGATCAGGAATGAACACTGAAGCTTTCTTT

J gene: TRBJ2-3
V gene: TRBV7-9
clone size: -
D gene: TRBD2
CDR3 protein: CASSFLLAGGNTDTQYF
CDR3 DNA: TGTGCCAGCAGCTTTTTACTAGCGGGAGGTAACACAGATACGCAGTATTTT

J gene: TRBJ2-7
V gene: TRBV24-1
clone size: -
D gene: TRBD1
CDR3 protein: CATSDPGGYEQYF
CDR3 DNA: TGTGCCACCAGTGATCCAGGGGGCTACGAGCAGTACTTC

J gene: TRBJ1-5
V gene: TRBV6-5
clone size: -
D gene: -
CDR3 protein: CASSRPGGQPQHF
CDR3 DNA: TGTGCCAGCAGTCGCCCGGGGGGGCAGCCCCAGCATTTT

J gene: TRBJ1-1
V gene: TRBV12-5
clone size: -
D gene: TRBD1
CDR3 protein: CASGYRDRGLVGEAFF
CDR3 DNA: TGTGCTAGTGGTTACCGGGACAGGGGCTTGGTGGGTGAAGCTTTCTTT

J gene: TRBJ1-1
V gene: TRBV19
clone size: -
D gene: TRBD1
CDR3 protein: CASSIDRQGFEAFF
CDR3 DNA: TGTGCCAGTAGTATAGATCGACAGGGGTTTGAAGCTTTCTTT

J gene: TRBJ1-5
V gene: TRBV7-9
clone size: -
D gene: -
CDR3 protein: CARYSGEGPSNQPQHF
CDR3 DNA: TGTGCCAGATACAGTGGAGAGGGTCCTAGCAATCAGCCCCAGCATTTT